This T cell receptor beta chain was captured in a study of blood T cell repertoires in COVID-19. Study in general: The United States, Italy and Spain were the sources of the acute and convalescent COVID-19 samples. PBMCs, B-cell-depleted T cells, or T cells provided the cDNA or gDNA that made up the material.

V dropped 10 bases and J dropped 4; count of bases not matched to a gene: 12. CDR3 length: 17 amino acids. Germline V lookup: CDR1 MNHEY, CDR2 SMNVEV (reference sequence). Authors' processing steps: Estimated nucleated cell counts came from reference gene primer amplification. Assay used: immunoSEQ multiplex PCR; TCRdb lists only in-frame clones, some missing. V and J calls and clone size follow that table, whereas D and trimming were derived from the DNA. The data hold about 150,000 clones, with roughly 84% observed a single time. This clonotype was sampled from a man between 65 and 85 years old with acute or convalescent COVID-19. The rearrangement links TRBV27 to TRBJ2-2; TRBD2 matches 13 bases. The sequenced material came from peripheral blood. The CDR3 is CATMRTSGRGLTGELFF. Here the CDR3 DNA reads TGTGCCACTATGAGGACTAGCGGGAGAGGGCTCACCGGGGAGCTGTTTTTT.